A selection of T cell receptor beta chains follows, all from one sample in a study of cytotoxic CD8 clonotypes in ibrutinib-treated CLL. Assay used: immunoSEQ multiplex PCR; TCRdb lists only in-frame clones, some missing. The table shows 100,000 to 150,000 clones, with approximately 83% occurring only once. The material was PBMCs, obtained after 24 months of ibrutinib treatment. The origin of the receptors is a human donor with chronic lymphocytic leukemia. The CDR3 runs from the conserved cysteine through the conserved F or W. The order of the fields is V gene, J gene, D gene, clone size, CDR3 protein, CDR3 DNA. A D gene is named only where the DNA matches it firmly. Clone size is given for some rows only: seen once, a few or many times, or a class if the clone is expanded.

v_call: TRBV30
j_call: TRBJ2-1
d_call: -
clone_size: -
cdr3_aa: CAWRLGRAVSYNEQFF
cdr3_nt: TGTGCCTGGAGATTGGGCCGAGCTGTATCCTACAATGAGCAGTTCTTC

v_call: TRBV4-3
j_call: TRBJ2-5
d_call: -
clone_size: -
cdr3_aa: CASSQGREETQYF
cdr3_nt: TGCGCCAGCAGCCAAGGGAGGGAAGAGACCCAGTACTTC

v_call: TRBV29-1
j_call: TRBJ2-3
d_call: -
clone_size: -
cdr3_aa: CSVDTPTDTQYF
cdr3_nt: TGCAGCGTGGATACCCCCACAGATACGCAGTATTTT

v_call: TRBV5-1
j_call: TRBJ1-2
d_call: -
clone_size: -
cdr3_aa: CASSQPGVIGYGYTF
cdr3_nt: TGCGCCAGCAGCCAACCAGGGGTAATAGGCTATGGCTACACCTTC

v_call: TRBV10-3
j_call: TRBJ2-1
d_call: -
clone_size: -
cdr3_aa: CAISHGGDNSYNEQFF
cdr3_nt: TGTGCCATCAGCCATGGGGGGGACAACTCCTACAATGAGCAGTTCTTC

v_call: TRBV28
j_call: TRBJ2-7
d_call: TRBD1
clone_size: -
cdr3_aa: CASSSAGTGEDEQYF
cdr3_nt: TGTGCCAGCAGTTCCGCCGGGACAGGGGAGGACGAGCAGTACTTC

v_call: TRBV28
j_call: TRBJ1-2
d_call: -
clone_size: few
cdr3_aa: CASGAYGYTF
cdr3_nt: TGTGCGAGCGGGGCCTATGGCTACACCTTC

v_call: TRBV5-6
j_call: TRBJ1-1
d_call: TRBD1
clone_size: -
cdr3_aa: CASSLQGALNTEAFF
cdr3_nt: TGTGCCAGCAGCTTACAGGGGGCTCTGAACACTGAAGCTTTCTTT

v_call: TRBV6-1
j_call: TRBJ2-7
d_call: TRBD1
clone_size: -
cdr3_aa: CASRDSHYEQYF
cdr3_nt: TGTGCCAGCCGGGACAGCCACTACGAGCAGTACTTC

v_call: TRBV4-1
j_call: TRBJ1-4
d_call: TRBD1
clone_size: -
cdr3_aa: CASSQGQGAVEKLFF
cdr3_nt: TGCGCCAGCAGCCAAGGACAGGGGGCCGTCGAAAAACTGTTTTTT

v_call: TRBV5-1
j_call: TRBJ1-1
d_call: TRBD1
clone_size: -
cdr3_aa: CASSLKGQGNTEAFF
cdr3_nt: TGCGCCAGCAGCTTGAAGGGACAGGGGAACACTGAAGCTTTCTTT

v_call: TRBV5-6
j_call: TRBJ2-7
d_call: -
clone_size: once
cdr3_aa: CASSLWLVGYEQYF
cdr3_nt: TGTGCCAGCAGCTTATGGCTAGTGGGATACGAGCAGTACTTC

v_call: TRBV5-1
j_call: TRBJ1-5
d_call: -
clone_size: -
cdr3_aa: CASSLEGGNQPQHF
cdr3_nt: TGCGCCAGCAGCTTAGAGGGGGGCAATCAGCCCCAGCATTTT

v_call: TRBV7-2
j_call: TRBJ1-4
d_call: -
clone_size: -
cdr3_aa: CASSHDSSANEKLFF
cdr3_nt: TGTGCCAGCAGCCACGACAGCTCCGCTAATGAAAAACTGTTTTTT

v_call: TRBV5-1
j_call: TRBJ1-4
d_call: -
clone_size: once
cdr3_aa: CASSLGGEDEKLFF
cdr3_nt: TGCGCCAGCAGCTTGGGAGGGGAGGATGAAAAACTGTTTTTT

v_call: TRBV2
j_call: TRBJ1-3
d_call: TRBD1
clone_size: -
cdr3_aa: CASRDPTGGKGNTIYF
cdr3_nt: TGTGCCAGCAGAGATCCGACAGGGGGCAAAGGAAACACCATATATTTT

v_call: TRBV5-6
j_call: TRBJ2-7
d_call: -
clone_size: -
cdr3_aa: CASSLASSYEQYF
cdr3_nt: TGTGCCAGCAGCTTGGCCAGCTCCTACGAGCAGTACTTC

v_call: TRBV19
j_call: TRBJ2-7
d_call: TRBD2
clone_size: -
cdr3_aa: CASSFSTGGRLQYF
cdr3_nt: TGTGCCAGTAGTTTTTCTACGGGGGGGCGGCTGCAGTACTTC

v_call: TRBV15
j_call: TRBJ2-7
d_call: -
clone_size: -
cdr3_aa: CAREGQLSYEQYF
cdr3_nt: TGTGCCAGGGAAGGACAGCTCTCCTACGAGCAGTACTTC

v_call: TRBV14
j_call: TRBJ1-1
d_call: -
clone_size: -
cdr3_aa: CASSQASEAFF
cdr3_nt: TGTGCCAGCAGCCAAGCTTCTGAAGCTTTCTTT

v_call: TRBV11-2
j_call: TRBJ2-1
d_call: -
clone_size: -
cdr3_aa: CASSSLPTLSSYNEQFF
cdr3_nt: TGTGCCAGCAGCTCCCTCCCGACATTGAGCTCCTACAATGAGCAGTTCTTC

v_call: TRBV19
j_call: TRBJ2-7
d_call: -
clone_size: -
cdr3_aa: CASSIAASSGQIYEQYF
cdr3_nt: TGTGCCAGTAGTATAGCGGCGTCATCGGGACAAATCTACGAGCAGTACTTC

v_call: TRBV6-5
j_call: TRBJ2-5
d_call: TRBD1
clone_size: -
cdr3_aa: CASSQGTGQETQYF
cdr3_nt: TGTGCCAGCAGTCAGGGGACAGGACAAGAGACCCAGTACTTC

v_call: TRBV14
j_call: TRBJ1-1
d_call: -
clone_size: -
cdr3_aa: CASSQDLTPNFRTEAFF
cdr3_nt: TGTGCCAGCAGCCAAGATCTGACCCCTAATTTTAGGACTGAAGCTTTCTTT

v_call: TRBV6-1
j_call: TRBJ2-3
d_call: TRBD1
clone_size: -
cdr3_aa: CASSVTTGGTDTQYF
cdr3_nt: TGTGCCAGCAGTGTAACGACAGGGGGCACAGATACGCAGTATTTT

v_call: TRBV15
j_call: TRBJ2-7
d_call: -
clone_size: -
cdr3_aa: CATSRDLIYEQYF
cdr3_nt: TGTGCCACCAGCAGAGATTTGATCTACGAGCAGTACTTC

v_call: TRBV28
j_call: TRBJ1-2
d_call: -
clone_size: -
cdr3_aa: CASSLAPRSENYGYTF
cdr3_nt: TGTGCCAGCAGTTTGGCCCCTCGTTCAGAAAACTATGGCTACACCTTC

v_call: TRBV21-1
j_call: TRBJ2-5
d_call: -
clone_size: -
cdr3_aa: CASSTLRVETQYF
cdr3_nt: TGTGCCAGCAGTACTTTAAGGGTGGAGACCCAGTACTTC

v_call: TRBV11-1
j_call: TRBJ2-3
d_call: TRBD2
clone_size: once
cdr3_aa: CASSLEGLAGGTDTQYF
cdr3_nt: TGTGCCAGCAGCTTAGAGGGACTAGCGGGGGGCACAGATACGCAGTATTTT

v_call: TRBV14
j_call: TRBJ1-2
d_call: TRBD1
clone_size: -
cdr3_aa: CASSPAGQGLGYTF
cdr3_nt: TGTGCCAGCAGCCCCGCCGGACAGGGCCTAGGCTACACCTTC

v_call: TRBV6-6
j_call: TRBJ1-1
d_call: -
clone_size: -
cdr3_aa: CASRSDTFYGEAFF
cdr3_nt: TGTGCCAGCAGATCGGACACCTTTTATGGTGAAGCTTTCTTT

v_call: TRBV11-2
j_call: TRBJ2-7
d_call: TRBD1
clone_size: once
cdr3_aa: CASSEQGDEQYF
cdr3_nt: TGTGCCAGCAGCGAACAGGGGGACGAGCAGTACTTC

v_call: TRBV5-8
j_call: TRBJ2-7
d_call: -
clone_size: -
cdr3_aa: CASSLKFGRAYEQYF
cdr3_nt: TGTGCCAGCAGCTTGAAATTCGGTCGGGCCTACGAGCAGTACTTC

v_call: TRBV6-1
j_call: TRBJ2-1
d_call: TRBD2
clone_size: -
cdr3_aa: CASSEISGVPYNEQFF
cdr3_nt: TGTGCCAGCAGTGAAATTAGCGGGGTCCCCTACAATGAGCAGTTCTTC

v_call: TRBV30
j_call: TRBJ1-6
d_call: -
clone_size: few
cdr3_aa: CAWRGPSSYNSPLHF
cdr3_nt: TGTGCCTGGAGAGGGCCGAGCTCCTATAATTCACCCCTCCACTTT

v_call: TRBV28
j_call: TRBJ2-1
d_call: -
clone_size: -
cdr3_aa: CASSLMSLGTASNEQFF
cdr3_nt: TGTGCCAGCAGTTTAATGTCGCTGGGGACGGCAAGCAATGAGCAGTTCTTC

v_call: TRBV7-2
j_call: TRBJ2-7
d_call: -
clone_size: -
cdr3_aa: CASSQDSPYEQYF
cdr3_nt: TGTGCCAGCAGCCAAGACAGTCCCTACGAGCAGTACTTC

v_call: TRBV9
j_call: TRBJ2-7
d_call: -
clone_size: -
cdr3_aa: CASSASGAGADYEQYF
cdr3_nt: TGTGCCAGCAGCGCCAGCGGGGCAGGGGCGGACTACGAGCAGTACTTC

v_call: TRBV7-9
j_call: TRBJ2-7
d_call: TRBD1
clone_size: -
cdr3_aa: CASSTGGVASYEQYF
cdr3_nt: TGTGCCAGCAGCACAGGGGGAGTGGCATCCTACGAGCAGTACTTC

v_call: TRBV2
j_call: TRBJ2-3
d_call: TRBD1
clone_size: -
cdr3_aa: CASRGDSSTDTQYF
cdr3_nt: TGTGCCAGCAGGGGGGACAGTAGCACAGATACGCAGTATTTT

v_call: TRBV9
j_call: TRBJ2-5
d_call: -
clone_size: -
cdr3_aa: CASSPQGRDWETQYF
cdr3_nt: TGTGCCAGCAGCCCCCAGGGCAGGGATTGGGAGACCCAGTACTTC

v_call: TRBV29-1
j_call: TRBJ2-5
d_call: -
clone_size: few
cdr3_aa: CSVREQGRETQYF
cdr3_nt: TGCAGCGTGAGGGAACAGGGAAGGGAGACCCAGTACTTC

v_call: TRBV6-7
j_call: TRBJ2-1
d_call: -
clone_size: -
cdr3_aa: CASSYEGIGCNEQFF
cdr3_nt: TGTGCCAGCAGTTATGAGGGCATAGGATGCAATGAGCAGTTCTTC

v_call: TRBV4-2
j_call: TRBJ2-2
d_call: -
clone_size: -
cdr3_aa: CASSVDYGTGELFF
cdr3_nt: TGTGCCAGCAGCGTCGACTATGGCACCGGGGAGCTGTTTTTT

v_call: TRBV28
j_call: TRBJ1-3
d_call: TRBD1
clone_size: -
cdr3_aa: CASRERDREYTIYF
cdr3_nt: TGTGCCAGCAGGGAAAGGGACAGGGAATACACCATATATTTT

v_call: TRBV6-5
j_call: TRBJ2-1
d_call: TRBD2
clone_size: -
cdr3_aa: CASSYSGLDKNEQFF
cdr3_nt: TGTGCCAGCAGTTACAGCGGACTAGATAAGAATGAGCAGTTCTTC